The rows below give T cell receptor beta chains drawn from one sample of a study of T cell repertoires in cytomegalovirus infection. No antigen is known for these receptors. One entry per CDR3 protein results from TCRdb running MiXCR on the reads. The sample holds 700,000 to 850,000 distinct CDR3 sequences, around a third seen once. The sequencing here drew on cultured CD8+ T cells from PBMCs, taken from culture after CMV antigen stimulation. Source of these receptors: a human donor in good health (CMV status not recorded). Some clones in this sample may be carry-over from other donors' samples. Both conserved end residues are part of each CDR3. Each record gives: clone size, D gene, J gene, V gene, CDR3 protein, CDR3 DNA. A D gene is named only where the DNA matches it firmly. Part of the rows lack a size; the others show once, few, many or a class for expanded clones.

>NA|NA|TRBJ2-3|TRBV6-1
CASNGGSSTDTQYF
TGTGCCAGCAACGGCGGCTCTAGCACAGATACGCAGTATTTT
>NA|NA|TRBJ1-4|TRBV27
CASSFGRSEKLFF
TGTGCCAGCAGTTTTGGGAGGAGTGAAAAACTGTTTTTT
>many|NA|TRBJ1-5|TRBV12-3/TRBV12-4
CASSLRDSNQPQHF
TGTGCCAGCAGCTTAAGGGATAGCAATCAGCCCCAGCATTTT
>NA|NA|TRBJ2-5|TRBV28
CASRRVAYTARGETQYF
TGTGCCAGCAGAAGAGTGGCCTATACAGCCCGGGGAGAGACCCAGTACTTC
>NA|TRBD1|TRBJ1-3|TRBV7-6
CASSLVVGTGPSGNTIYF
TGTGCCAGCAGCTTAGTGGTCGGGACAGGGCCCTCTGGAAACACCATATATTTT
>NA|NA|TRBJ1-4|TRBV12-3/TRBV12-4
CARGHSTNEKLFF
TGTGCCAGAGGACACTCAACTAATGAAAAACTGTTTTTT
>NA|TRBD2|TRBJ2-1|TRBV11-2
CASSQRGRGLAGGKFF
TGTGCCAGCAGCCAAAGGGGCCGCGGGCTAGCGGGGGGGAAGTTCTTC
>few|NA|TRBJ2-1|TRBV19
CASSIGGQYNEQFF
TGTGCCAGTAGTATCGGGGGACAGTACAATGAGCAGTTCTTC
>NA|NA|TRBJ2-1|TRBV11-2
CASSPILVGGPGNEQFF
TGTGCCAGCAGCCCAATACTAGTGGGGGGTCCGGGCAATGAGCAGTTCTTC
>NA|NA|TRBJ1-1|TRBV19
CASSIELRNTEAFF
TGTGCCAGTAGTATAGAACTGAGGAACACTGAAGCTTTCTTT
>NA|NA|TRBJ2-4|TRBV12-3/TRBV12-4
CASNVKGQAGGIQYF
TGTGCCAGCAACGTAAAAGGACAAGCAGGAGGCATTCAGTACTTC
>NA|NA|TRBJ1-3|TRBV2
CASSDPREAGNTIYF
TGTGCCAGCAGTGATCCCAGGGAGGCTGGAAACACCATATATTTT
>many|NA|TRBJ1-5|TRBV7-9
CASSLSDGRLDSNQPQHF
TGTGCCAGCAGCTTATCGGACGGACGGCTCGATAGCAATCAGCCCCAGCATTTT
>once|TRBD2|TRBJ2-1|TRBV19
CASGGEDNEQFF
TGTGCTAGTGGGGGGGAAGACAATGAGCAGTTCTTC
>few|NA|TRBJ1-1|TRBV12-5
CASGPSPTSEAFF
TGTGCTAGTGGTCCATCCCCGACCTCTGAAGCTTTCTTT
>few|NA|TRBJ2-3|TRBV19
CASSIMGVYTDTQYF
TGTGCCAGTAGTATAATGGGAGTCTACACAGATACGCAGTATTTT
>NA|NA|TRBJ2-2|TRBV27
CASSLHVRDSYTGELLF
TGTGCCAGCAGTTTACACGTCCGGGACTCGTACACCGGGGAGCTGCTTTTT
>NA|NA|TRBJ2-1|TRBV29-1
CSAPGGTYNEQFF
TGCAGCGCCCCTGGGGGGACTTACAATGAGCAGTTCTTC
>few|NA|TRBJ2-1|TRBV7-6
CASSLALGLAYNEQFF
TGTGCCAGCAGCTTAGCACTAGGGCTAGCTTACAATGAGCAGTTCTTC
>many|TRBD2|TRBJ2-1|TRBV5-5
CASSLTPTSGSSYNEQFF
TGTGCCAGCAGCTTGACCCCTACTAGCGGTAGCTCCTACAATGAGCAGTTCTTC
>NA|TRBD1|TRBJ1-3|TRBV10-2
CATFPTGGGNTIYF
TGCGCCACGTTCCCGACAGGGGGAGGAAACACCATATATTTT
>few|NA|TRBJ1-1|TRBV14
CASSPGTITNTEAFF
TGTGCCAGCAGTCCCGGGACAATAACGAACACTGAAGCTTTCTTT
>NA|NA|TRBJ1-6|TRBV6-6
CANSYPPPGNDGSPLHF
TGTGCCAACAGTTACCCCCCGCCTGGGAACGACGGTTCACCCCTCCACTTT
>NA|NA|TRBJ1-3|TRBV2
CASSERDDSGNTIYF
TGTGCCAGCAGTGAACGCGATGACTCTGGAAACACCATATATTTT
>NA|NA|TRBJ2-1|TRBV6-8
CASSGGSRTPFF
TGTGCCAGCAGCGGTGGGTCCCGCACACCGTTCTTC